A selection of T cell receptor beta chains follows, all from one sample in a study of beta chain features in type 1 diabetes. Sequenced by immunoSEQ multiplex PCR; TCRdb stores in-frame clones only, minus some. The sample lists fewer than 350,000 clones; approximately 8% were seen once. Material: central memory CD4+ T cells from blood. Every receptor here comes from a woman between 18 and 29 years old in good health. Both conserved end residues are part of each CDR3. A D gene is named only where the DNA matches it firmly. Clone size is not always given. Where it is, it says once, few, many or a class for expanded clones.

size: .; D: .; V: TRBV15; length: 16; J: TRBJ2-1; DNA: TGTGCCACCAGCAGGGGTAGCCGATCTACCTACAATGAGCAGTTCTTC; CDR3: CATSRGSRSTYNEQFF
size: few; D: .; V: TRBV15; length: 13; J: TRBJ2-1; DNA: TGTGCCACCCAAGGTTTGGGACGCAATGAGCAGTTCTTC; CDR3: CATQGLGRNEQFF
size: .; D: .; V: TRBV5-1; length: 16; J: TRBJ1-1; DNA: TGCGCCAGCAGCCTAAAAACAGGGATGGGGAACACTGAAGCTTTCTTT; CDR3: CASSLKTGMGNTEAFF
size: .; D: .; V: TRBV9; length: 15; J: TRBJ2-2; DNA: TGTGCCAGCAGCGTATCCACAGGGAACACCGGGGAGCTGTTTTTT; CDR3: CASSVSTGNTGELFF
size: few; D: .; V: TRBV15; length: 15; J: TRBJ1-5; DNA: TGTGCCACCAGCAGAGACAGCAGGATCAATCAGCCCCAGCATTTT; CDR3: CATSRDSRINQPQHF
size: few; D: TRBD2; V: TRBV6-6; length: 13; J: TRBJ2-3; DNA: TGTGCCAGCCGGACTAGCGGGTTGGGTACGCAGTATTTT; CDR3: CASRTSGLGTQYF
size: few; D: .; V: TRBV10-3; length: 14; J: TRBJ1-2; DNA: TGTGCCATCAGTAGGGAGGGTATAAACTATGGCTACACCTTC; CDR3: CAISREGINYGYTF
size: few; D: TRBD1; V: TRBV4-1; length: 17; J: TRBJ2-6; DNA: TGCGCCAGCAGCCAGGTCAGACAGGGCTCTGGGGCCAACGTCCTGACTTTC; CDR3: CASSQVRQGSGANVLTF
size: .; D: .; V: TRBV4-1; length: 14; J: TRBJ2-5; DNA: TGCGCCAGCAGCCAAGCCGGGTCGGTGGAGACCCAGTACTTC; CDR3: CASSQAGSVETQYF
size: few; D: .; V: TRBV7-9; length: 14; J: TRBJ1-1; DNA: TGTGCCAGCAGCCCCCGACCCGGGAACACTGAAGCTTTCTTT; CDR3: CASSPRPGNTEAFF
size: .; D: .; V: TRBV5-5; length: 12; J: TRBJ2-5; DNA: TGTGCCAGCAGCCGGTGGGAAGGGACCCAGTACTTC; CDR3: CASSRWEGTQYF
size: .; D: TRBD1; V: TRBV9; length: 16; J: TRBJ2-2; DNA: TGTGCCAGCAGCGTAACCGACAGGGTGACGACCGGGGAGCTGTTTTTT; CDR3: CASSVTDRVTTGELFF
size: .; D: .; V: TRBV19; length: 13; J: TRBJ2-3; DNA: TGTGCCAGTAGACCCACGAGAGCAGATACGCAGTATTTT; CDR3: CASRPTRADTQYF
size: .; D: .; V: TRBV5-1; length: 15; J: TRBJ2-3; DNA: TGCGCCAGCAGTCCTGGGACTCGCTCAATAGATACGCAGTATTTT; CDR3: CASSPGTRSIDTQYF
size: .; D: TRBD2; V: TRBV7-9; length: 15; J: TRBJ2-5; DNA: TGTGCCAGCAGCTCTAGTAGCGGGAGTAAAGAGACCCAGTACTTC; CDR3: CASSSSSGSKETQYF
size: .; D: TRBD1; V: TRBV28; length: 17; J: TRBJ1-1; DNA: TGTGCCAGCAGTTTATCCCGGATGGGACAGCCGAACACTGAAGCTTTCTTT; CDR3: CASSLSRMGQPNTEAFF
size: few; D: TRBD2; V: TRBV7-2; length: 18; J: TRBJ2-5; DNA: TGTGCCAGCAGCTCCCGGACTAGCGGGAGCCCGTGGAGGGAGACCCAGTACTTC; CDR3: CASSSRTSGSPWRETQYF
size: few; D: TRBD1; V: TRBV4-3; length: 14; J: TRBJ1-1; DNA: TGCGCCAGCAGGGGGACAGGGGGCAGTGGGGAAGCTTTCTTT; CDR3: CASRGTGGSGEAFF
size: few; D: TRBD1; V: TRBV2; length: 15; J: TRBJ1-6; DNA: TGTGCCAGCAGTGCCGGCAGGGGGTTGAATTCACCCCTCCACTTT; CDR3: CASSAGRGLNSPLHF
size: .; D: TRBD1; V: TRBV5-1; length: 16; J: TRBJ1-1; DNA: TGCGCCAGCAGCCAAGATCCGACAGGGGGAAACACTGAAGCTTTCTTT; CDR3: CASSQDPTGGNTEAFF
size: .; D: .; V: TRBV7-8; length: 13; J: TRBJ1-2; DNA: TGTGCCAGCAGCCGCCTTAGGGCTTATGGCTACACCTTC; CDR3: CASSRLRAYGYTF
size: few; D: .; V: TRBV7-9; length: 18; J: TRBJ2-1; DNA: TGTGCCAGCAGCCCCCGGCCGAACCTCGGGGGTAACTACAATGAGCAGTTCTTC; CDR3: CASSPRPNLGGNYNEQFF
size: .; D: .; V: TRBV2; length: 11; J: TRBJ1-1; DNA: TGTGCCAGCAGTGACAGGGATGAAGCTTTCTTT; CDR3: CASSDRDEAFF